Sequencing of this T cell receptor (beta chain) was carried out in a study of CD8 T cells in Susac syndrome. There are 13 residues in the CDR3. Germline V gene data show CDR1 as LGHNA and CDR2 as YNFKEQ. The V end lost 0 bases, the J end lost 8 bases, and 7 bases lay between the germline ends. Random-hexamer reverse transcription was applied to roughly 0.5 to 1 ug RNA. TCRdb reanalysed the immunoSEQ multiplex PCR reads using MiXCR and keeps one entry per CDR3 protein. This repertoire shows about 120,000 distinct CDR3 sequences, about 92% found once; its top ten account for about 0.096%. This rearrangement joins TRBV4-2 to TRBJ2-2, with unresolved D. This receptor was obtained from a human donor with multiple sclerosis. Sequenced: CD4+ T cells from PBMCs. CDR3 in amino acids: CASSQDMPGELFF. The CDR3 DNA is TGTGCCAGCAGCCAAGATATGCCAGGGGAGCTGTTTTTT.